Following are 18 T cell receptor beta chains from one sample sequenced in a study of blood T cells in healthy people across ages. Primers used in a second PCR of about 6 to 11 cycles were a sample-barcoded 5' primer and a J-beta primer mix. One entry per CDR3 protein, called by TCRdb with MiXCR from the 5' RACE reads. The sample has about 1,500,000 distinct CDR3 sequences, roughly 30% seen once. The sequenced sample was blood. These receptors originate from a woman in her 30s in good health.

The chain recombines TRBV29-1 with TRBJ1-1; D uncertain. This CDR3 has 12 amino acids. CDR1 and CDR2 from the germline V gene are SQVTM and ANQGSEA. V was pared by 2 bases and J by 3 bases, with 7 bases between. CDR3 amino acids: CSVERAYTEAFF. Here the CDR3 DNA reads TGCAGCGTTGAAAGGGCCTACACTGAAGCTTTCTTT. The whole variable domain, filled in from reference TRBV29-1 and TRBJ1-1, reads SAVISQKPSRDICQRGTSLTIQCQVDSQVTMMFWYRQQPGQSLTLIATANQGSEATYESGFVIDKFPISRPNLTFSTLTVSNMSPEDSSIYLCSVERAYTEAFFGQGTRLTVV.

The V call is TRBV20-1, the J call TRBJ2-7, with D possibly called TRBD1 or TRBD2 (6 bases each). The CDR3 consists of 12 residues. Germline V gives CDR1 DFQATT, CDR2 SNEGSKA (reference sequence). Between the trimmed V and J ends, which lost 3 bases and 7 bases, there was a span of 13 bases. In nucleotides, the CDR3 is TGCAGTGCTAGTGGGGGGCCGGGGGAGCAGTACTTC. This translates into CSASGGPGEQYF.

Of note for this clonotype: A much larger clone lies one base from this, so it may be a read error. The chain recombines TRBV7-2 with TRBJ2-5, with a weak D call TRBD2 (5 bases). Trimming stripped 1 base from V and 11 bases from J, with 14 bases between. Per the germline V gene, CDR1 is SGHTA and CDR2 is FQGNSA. This CDR3 has 13 amino acids. The CDR3 is CASSLGLTWEQYF. The CDR3 DNA is TGTGCCAGCAGCTTAGGGTTGACCTGGGAGCAGTACTTC.

The V and J genes are TRBV14 and TRBJ2-3; the match to TRBD2 covers 8 bases. The CDR3 extends over 18 amino acids. Unmatched junction bases numbered 8, after V lost 0 bases and J lost 0 bases. Per germline, CDR1 SGHDN and CDR2 FVKESK. CDR3 coding DNA: TGTGCCAGCAGCCAAGATGCTTTGGGACTAGTTAGCACAGATACGCAGTATTTT. Translation: CASSQDALGLVSTDTQYF. The full variable domain, its missing parts supplied by reference TRBV14 and TRBJ2-3, is EAGVTQFPSHSVIEKGQTVTLRCDPISGHDNLYWYRRVMGKEIKFLLHFVKESKQDESGMPNNRFLAERTGGTYSTLKVQPAELEDSGVYFCASSQDALGLVSTDTQYFGPGTRLTVL.

This clonotype was counted only a few times. This chain connects TRBV6-2 or TRBV6-3 to TRBJ2-7, with 7 bases that match TRBD1. There are 13 residues in the CDR3. CDR1 is MNHEY and CDR2 is SVGEGT in the germline V gene. V trimming: 6 bases; J trimming: 10 bases; junction bases outside the gene matches: 12. The CDR3 DNA reads as TGTGCCAGCAGCCCGCGACAGGGAATATCTCAGTACTTC. This translates into CASSPRQGISQYF.

A few counts support this clonotype. The gene calls are TRBV5-1 and TRBJ2-7; tentatively, D is TRBD1 or TRBD2 (5 bases each). The CDR3 totals 15 residues. Trimming left V 1 base short and J 4 bases short, with 15 bases between. Germline lookup yields CDR1 SGHRS and CDR2 YFSETQ. The CDR3 region has the DNA TGCGCCAGCAGCTTGTACGGGGCTGGGGCTTACGAGCAGTACTTC. Translation gives CASSLYGAGAYEQYF.

The chain uses TRBV12-3 or TRBV12-4 and TRBJ1-6, with D unresolved. V was pared by 3 bases and J by 13 bases, with 10 bases between. The CDR3 is made up of 12 amino acids. This CDR3 reads CASSFSVGPLHF. The CDR3 DNA reads as TGTGCCAGCAGTTTTTCGGTCGGCCCCCTCCACTTT.

This clonotype showed up just a few times. One end of the junction is discordant with germline, which a read error may explain. The V gene is TRBV19, the J gene TRBJ2-6, with D possibly being TRBD2 (6 bases). Germline CDR1 is LNHDA and CDR2 is SQIVND (reference sequence). This CDR3 spans 13 amino acids. Here the CDR3 reads CASGGSGASVLTF. Here the CDR3 DNA reads TGTGCCAGTGGGGGGTCTGGGGCCAGCGTCCTGACTTTC.

This clonotype was seen ten or more times. This chain connects TRBV29-1 to TRBJ2-5; the match to TRBD1 covers 10 bases. The CDR3 is 13 residues long. With V trimmed by 6 bases and J by 2 bases, 3 bases remained unmatched. Germline loops: CDR1 SQVTM, CDR2 ANQGSEA. CDR3 protein: CSVVDRGQETQYF. The CDR3 DNA sequence: TGCAGCGTCGTGGACAGGGGGCAAGAGACCCAGTACTTC. Based on the CDR3 plus reference TRBV29-1 and TRBJ2-5, the full variable domain is SAVISQKPSRDICQRGTSLTIQCQVDSQVTMMFWYRQQPGQSLTLIATANQGSEATYESGFVIDKFPISRPNLTFSTLTVSNMSPEDSSIYLCSVVDRGQETQYFGPGTRLLVL.

This clonotype has only a few counts. V is TRBV20-1 and J is TRBJ2-7; 8 nucleotides match TRBD2. V dropped 1 base and J dropped 5; count of bases not matched to a gene: 10. CDR3 length equals 15 residues. The germline V gene encodes CDR1 DFQATT and CDR2 SNEGSKA (reference sequence). The CDR3 region is CSARGPAGADHEQYF. In nucleotides, the CDR3 is TGCAGTGCTAGAGGCCCAGCGGGAGCGGATCACGAGCAGTACTTC.

This clonotype was seen a handful of times. The genes are TRBV5-1 and TRBJ1-6; no firm D call. This CDR3 has 16 amino acids. The V gene's germline CDR1 is SGHRS and CDR2 YFSETQ. V was cut by 0 bases and J by 6 bases, with 13 bases left in between. The CDR3 region has the DNA TGCGCCAGCAGCTTGGTTGCGGGAACTTTTAATTCACCCCTCCACTTT. Translated: CASSLVAGTFNSPLHF.

This clonotype showed up just a few times. The chain is built from TRBV5-1 and TRBJ1-2; D might be TRBD1 (6 bases). CDR3 length: 15 residues. Germline V lookup: CDR1 SGHRS, CDR2 YFSETQ. The V and J ends lost 0 bases and 8 bases respectively, with 17 bases between them. The CDR3 nucleotides are TGCGCCAGCAGCTTGGAGGGGGGACCTCCAGGCGGCTACACCTTC. It is translated as CASSLEGGPPGGYTF.

This clonotype was counted only a few times. The chain carries TRBV7-2 and TRBJ2-1; D is unclear. This CDR3 contains 15 residues. The ends were cut back, 5 bases at V and 5 bases at J, with 16 bases in the middle. Germline V gene lookup returns CDR1 SGHTA and CDR2 FQGNSA. In DNA form, the CDR3 reads TGTGCCAGCAGCCCACAGCGAGCACCAAACAATGAGCAGTTCTTC. It specifies CASSPQRAPNNEQFF.

Worth noting for this clonotype: The germline gene is not matched at one end of the junction; a read error may be the cause. The V call is TRBV6-1, the J call TRBJ2-7; TRBD1 matches 9 bases. Germline CDR1 and CDR2: MNHNS and SASEGT. This CDR3 comprises 13 residues. The CDR3: CASRQGAAYGQYF. The CDR3 region has the DNA TGTGCCAGCAGACAGGGGGCTGCCTACGGGCAGTACTTC.

This rearrangement joins TRBV29-1 to TRBJ1-1; D remains unclear. The V and J ends lost 4 bases and 4 bases respectively, with 16 bases between them. The CDR3 consists of 14 residues. Germline lookup yields CDR1 SQVTM and CDR2 ANQGSEA. This chain's CDR3 is CSVVMGSVGTEAFF. The CDR3 region has the DNA TGCAGCGTTGTCATGGGCTCAGTCGGCACTGAAGCTTTCTTT.

This clonotype was detected many times. V is TRBV27 and J is TRBJ2-3; D is uncertain. V shed 0 bases and J shed 3 bases, with 13 bases lying between them. Germline V CDR1 and CDR2: MNHEY, SMNVEV (reference sequence). The CDR3 is made up of 16 amino acids. The CDR3 bases are TGTGCCAGCAGTTTATCCCCGAACTCCGGTACAGATACGCAGTATTTT. Translation: CASSLSPNSGTDTQYF.

This clonotype was counted ten times or more. V usage is TRBV14 and J usage is TRBJ2-7, with D tentatively TRBD1 or TRBD2 (5 bases each). This CDR3 spans 13 amino acids. CDR1 and CDR2 (germline): SGHDN, FVKESK. V lost 5 bases and J 7 bases, leaving 15 bases between the germline ends. The CDR3 region is CASSIGHRGEQYF. DNA for the CDR3: TGTGCCAGCAGCATAGGACATCGCGGGGAGCAGTACTTC.

The V call is TRBV5-1, the J call TRBJ2-1, with 10 bases fitting TRBD2. Germline loops: CDR1 SGHRS, CDR2 YFSETQ. CDR3 length: 16 amino acids. The V and J ends lost 4 bases and 7 bases, in that order; junction bases with no gene match: 11. CDR3 in DNA: TGCGCCAGCAGCCCATTACTAGCGGGGACGACTAATGAGCAGTTCTTC. Translating gives CASSPLLAGTTNEQFF.